These 22 T cell receptor beta chains came from one sample sequenced in a study of regulatory T cells in long-lasting Graves disease. Building of the TCR beta libraries involved iRepertoire HTBI primers and Arm-PCR of CDR3 regions. TCRdb independently ran MiXCR on the multiplex PCR reads; one entry per CDR3 protein. The sample shows roughly 700,000 distinct CDR3 sequences, around 30% of them seen only once. Time point here: persistent/refractory GD, antithyroid drugs over 5 years with positive TRAb. The TCR library was made from RNA extracted from PBMCs. Sequencing used peripheral blood mononuclear cells (PBMCs), obtained when the disease was refractory, from a patient treated with antithyroid drugs. Source of these receptors: a female donor with Graves disease.

The chain couples TRBV5-4 to TRBJ1-1, with a weak D call TRBD1 (6 bases). Trimming stripped 2 bases from V and 6 bases from J, with 20 bases between. The CDR3 spans 16 residues. Looked up from germline, CDR1 is SGHNT and CDR2 is YYREEE (reference sequence). CDR3 coding DNA: TGTGCCAGCAGCTTCCCCTCTACAGGGTTAGACGCTGAAGCTTTCTTT. It yields the protein CASSFPSTGLDAEAFF.

The V gene is TRBV20-1, the J gene TRBJ1-1; perhaps TRBD1 as D (6 bases). The CDR3 is made up of 13 amino acids. The germline V gene has CDR1 DFQATT and CDR2 SNEGSKA (reference sequence). The V gene lost 4 bases and the J gene lost 5 bases, with 14 bases spanning the gap. CDR3: CSAKAGAVTEAFF. As DNA, the CDR3 is TGCAGTGCTAAGGCAGGGGCGGTTACTGAAGCTTTCTTT.

V gene TRBV24-1 combines with J gene TRBJ2-1, with D uncertain. Germline CDR1 reads KGHDR; CDR2 reads SFDVKD. V was cut by 9 bases and J by 0 bases, with 8 bases left in between. This CDR3 contains 13 residues. The DNA for the CDR3 is TGTGCCACCTCGTCCAGCTCCTACAATGAGCAGTTCTTC. As protein: CATSSSSYNEQFF.

As for this clonotype: This clone may be a read error of a much larger clone one base away. CDR3 nucleotide sequence: TGTGTCAGCAGTGGACGACAGGGGGCTAACACTGAAGCTTTCTTT. It codes for CVSSGRQGANTEAFF. The V gene is TRBV25-1, the J gene TRBJ1-1, with TRBD1 identical over 10 bases. This CDR3 spans 15 amino acids. Per germline, CDR1 MGHDK and CDR2 SYGVNS.

This clonotype has a count of ten or more. The chain has TRBV6-5 and TRBJ1-2; D not resolved. The length of the CDR3 is 19 residues. CDR1 and CDR2 (germline): MNHEY, SVGAGI. With 2 bases removed from V and 3 bases from J, the gap between germline ends came to 25 bases. The DNA for the CDR3 is TGTGCCAGCAGTTACGAGTCCCCCGCTTCAGTAGCCCGATACTATGGCTACACCTTC. It specifies CASSYESPASVARYYGYTF.

The chain recombines TRBV30 with TRBJ1-5; a possible D gene is TRBD1 (5 bases). Germline assignment: CDR1 GTSNPN and CDR2 SVGIG (reference sequence). The CDR3 is 14 residues long. The ends were cut back, 1 base at V and 6 bases at J, with 13 bases in the middle. In DNA, the CDR3 is TGTGCCTGGAGTGCCGTCGGAGGGGTTCAGCCCCAGCATTTT. Encoded protein: CAWSAVGGVQPQHF. The full variable domain, completed using reference TRBV30 and TRBJ1-5, is SQTIHQWPATLVQPVGSPLSLECTVEGTSNPNLYWYRQAAGRGLQLLFYSVGIGQISSEVPQNLSASRPQDRQFILSSKKLLLSDSGFYLCAWSAVGGVQPQHFGDGTRLSIL.

This clonotype has more than one count but fewer than ten. J is TRBJ1-2 and V is TRBV6-1; D is unclear. Per the germline V gene, CDR1 is MNHNS and CDR2 is SASEGT. Trimming took 6 bases from V and 4 from J, leaving 15 bases between them. The CDR3 length is 14 residues. The CDR3 DNA follows: TGTGCCAGCAGACTTGAAGCCGGGCTCTATGGCTACACCTTC. Its protein product is CASRLEAGLYGYTF.

This clonotype was observed a handful of times. The chain combines TRBV28 with TRBJ1-2; D gene ambiguous. Trimming shortened V by 4 bases and J by 8 bases, and 8 bases separated the two germline ends. This CDR3 comprises 11 residues. Germline loops: CDR1 MDHEN, CDR2 SYDVKM. The CDR3, as DNA: TGTGCCAGCAGTTATTATGGGGGCTACACCTTC. Its translation is CASSYYGGYTF.

V gene TRBV28 combines with J gene TRBJ1-6; tentatively, D is TRBD1 (6 bases). Trimming stripped 10 bases from V and 9 bases from J, with 16 bases between. Germline loops: CDR1 MDHEN, CDR2 SYDVKM. The CDR3 contains 13 residues. The CDR3 bases are TGTGCCATCCGGGGGGGCGCCGGTTCACCCCTCCACTTT. Translating it yields CAIRGGAGSPLHF.

This clonotype was detected only a few times. This chain links TRBV11-1 with TRBJ2-7, with 9 positions matching TRBD2. This CDR3 spans 14 amino acids. V gave up 8 bases and J gave up 2 bases; unmatched junction bases: 7. Germline CDR1 is SGHAT and CDR2 is FQDESV (reference sequence). The chain's CDR3 is CASGSSGVAYEQYF. The CDR3 DNA follows: TGTGCCAGCGGATCTAGCGGGGTTGCCTACGAGCAGTACTTC.

The V gene is TRBV29-1, the J gene TRBJ2-7; TRBD2 matches at 8 bases. The CDR3 loop spans 15 amino acids. Germline lookup yields CDR1 SQVTM and CDR2 ANQGSEA. V lost 6 bases, J lost 3 bases, and 13 bases stayed unmatched. DNA for the CDR3: TGCAGCGTGACCCCATCATCGGGACTAGTCTACGAGCAGTACTTC. Translated: CSVTPSSGLVYEQYF.

This clonotype showed up just a few times. The chain couples TRBV5-8 to TRBJ2-2; 11 nucleotides match TRBD2. Germline CDR1 reads SGHTS; CDR2 reads YDEGEE. The CDR3 is made up of 16 amino acids. After removal of 4 bases from V and 7 bases from J, the junction contained 9 bases not matched to a gene. DNA of the CDR3: TGTGCCAGCAGCCTACTAGCGGGAGACGAGGGCGGGGAGCTGTTTTTT. Protein sequence: CASSLLAGDEGGELFF. The whole variable domain, remainder taken from reference TRBV5-8 and TRBJ2-2, is EAGVTQSPTHLIKTRGQQATLRCSPISGHTSVYWYQQALGLGLQFLLWYDEGEERNRGNFPPRFSGRQFPNYSSELNVNALELEDSALYLCASSLLAGDEGGELFFGEGSRLTVL.

V gene TRBV5-1 combines with J gene TRBJ2-5; 14 nucleotides align to TRBD2. Germline V gene sequence: CDR1 SGHRS, CDR2 YFSETQ. Trimming removed 4 bases from V and 4 bases from J; junction bases left unmatched: 12. The CDR3 is 18 residues long. The CDR3 region has the DNA TGCGCCAGCAGCATAATGGGACTAGCGGGAGATCTTAGAGAGACCCAGTACTTC. It specifies CASSIMGLAGDLRETQYF. The complete variable domain, with remaining parts taken from reference TRBV5-1 and TRBJ2-5, reads KAGVTQTPRYLIKTRGQQVTLSCSPISGHRSVSWYQQTPGQGLQFLFEYFSETQRNKGNFPGRFSGRQFSNSRSEMNVSTLELGDSALYLCASSIMGLAGDLRETQYFGPGTRLLVL.

This clonotype was counted a few times. This sequence joins TRBV6-2 or TRBV6-3 and TRBJ2-2, with D uncertain. The CDR3 contains 13 residues. The V gene lost 4 bases and the J gene lost 6 bases, with 9 bases spanning the gap. Germline V CDR1 and CDR2: MNHEY, SVGEGT. The CDR3 protein is CASSSSWAGELFF. The CDR3 coding sequence is TGTGCCAGCAGTTCTTCTTGGGCCGGGGAGCTGTTTTTT.

V gene TRBV2 combines with J gene TRBJ2-7; possibly TRBD1 or TRBD2 for D (8 bases each). V gave up 6 bases and J gave up 4 bases, with 25 bases separating them. This CDR3 has 17 amino acids. Germline V gene sequence: CDR1 SNHLY, CDR2 FYNNEI. CDR3 sequence: CASRAATGAGGLYEQYF. The CDR3 nucleotides are TGTGCCAGCAGAGCGGCGACAGGGGCGGGAGGACTATACGAGCAGTACTTC.

This clonotype turned up a few times. This chain links TRBV27 with TRBJ2-2, with 10 bases aligning to TRBD2. This CDR3 region has 15 residues. J lost 4 bases, V lost 3 bases, and 2 bases had no gene match. Germline V lookup: CDR1 MNHEY, CDR2 SMNVEV (reference sequence). The DNA for the CDR3 is TGTGCCAGCAGTTTTGTAGCGGGAGGCACCGGGGAGCTGTTTTTT. Residues: CASSFVAGGTGELFF.

This chain joins TRBV20-1 and TRBJ2-5; D is perhaps TRBD1 or TRBD2 (5 bases each). Germline CDR1 and CDR2: DFQATT and SNEGSKA (reference sequence). The V and J ends lost 6 bases and 2 bases respectively, with 16 bases between them. The CDR3 is 14 amino acids. The CDR3 spells CSAQRGIGQETQYF. As DNA, the CDR3 is TGCAGTGCCCAGAGGGGTATTGGGCAAGAGACCCAGTACTTC.

V and J are TRBV3-1 and TRBJ2-7; D call uncertain. The CDR3 runs 15 residues. From germline, CDR1 is LGHDT and CDR2 YNNKEL (reference sequence). V was pared by 1 base and J by 0 bases, with 10 bases between. CDR3 amino acids: CASSQALVNSYEQYF. Written as DNA, the CDR3 is TGTGCCAGCAGCCAAGCTCTCGTTAACTCCTACGAGCAGTACTTC.

About this clonotype: A much more abundant neighbour one base away suggests this may be a read error. V is TRBV28 and J is TRBJ1-6; D is unresolved. The CDR3 is 15 amino acids. Germline lookup yields CDR1 MDHEN and CDR2 SYDVKM. CDR3 sequence (DNA): TGTGCCAGCGGTTTAACGGGGAACCGTAATTCACCCCTCCACTTT. Its translation is CASGLTGNRNSPLHF.

This clonotype has ten or more counts. This chain joins TRBV11-2 and TRBJ2-2, with 7 positions matching TRBD1. The CDR3 length is 18 residues. From germline, CDR1 is SGHAT and CDR2 FQNNGV. With V trimmed by 4 bases and J by 6 bases, 17 bases remained unmatched. The CDR3 protein is CASSSPERDRVFAGELFF. The DNA for the CDR3 is TGTGCCAGCAGCTCACCTGAACGGGACAGAGTATTCGCCGGGGAGCTGTTTTTT.

The V gene is TRBV7-2, the J gene TRBJ2-3, with D unresolved. V was shortened by 5 bases and J by 5 bases, with 11 bases between the two germline ends. The CDR3 is 13 amino acids. Per the germline V gene, CDR1 is SGHTA and CDR2 is FQGNSA. Here the CDR3 reads CASSLEYQDTQYF. In DNA form, the CDR3 reads TGTGCCAGCAGCCTAGAGTATCAAGATACGCAGTATTTT.

This clonotype was detected a few times. This rearrangement joins TRBV12-3 or TRBV12-4 to TRBJ1-1; no clear D gene. The ends were cut back, 3 bases at V and 2 bases at J, with 10 bases in the middle. CDR3 size: 14 residues. The CDR3 DNA is TGTGCCAGCAGTTTTATACAGAAAAACACTGAAGCTTTCTTT. Encoded protein: CASSFIQKNTEAFF.